The rows below give T cell receptor beta chains drawn from one sample of a study of control samples from healthy donors and cancer patients. Here immunoSEQ multiplex PCR was the method, and the copy in TCRdb shows in-frame clones only, minus some. The data show 70,000 to 95,000 clones, 80% to 95% seen once. Sequenced input: PBMCs. These receptors were collected from a middle-aged woman with lung cancer. The conserved cysteine and the conserved F or W are not part of the CDR3 here.

V gene: TRBV2; J gene: TRBJ2-1; CDR3 protein: AVGEGGVNEQF
V gene: TRBV11-2; J gene: TRBJ2-5; CDR3 protein: ASRNLRTGVRETQY
V gene: TRBV12-3/TRBV12-4; J gene: TRBJ1-1; CDR3 protein: ASSLGETEAF
V gene: TRBV19; J gene: TRBJ1-1; CDR3 protein: ASIREAEGAF
V gene: TRBV12-3/TRBV12-4; J gene: TRBJ2-2; CDR3 protein: ANTWTGELF
V gene: TRBV19; J gene: TRBJ2-7; CDR3 protein: ASSQQGYSYEQY
V gene: TRBV3-1/TRBV3-2; J gene: TRBJ1-2; CDR3 protein: ASSREENGYT
V gene: TRBV19; J gene: TRBJ1-2; CDR3 protein: APPPGPSNYGYT
V gene: TRBV6-5; J gene: TRBJ1-1; CDR3 protein: ASALDPKAEAF
V gene: TRBV15; J gene: TRBJ2-2; CDR3 protein: ATSRESSGGRTGELF
V gene: TRBV11-2; J gene: TRBJ1-5; CDR3 protein: ASSPDRVQPQH
V gene: TRBV23-1; J gene: TRBJ2-6; CDR3 protein: ASSHRPAGSSGANVLT
V gene: TRBV27; J gene: TRBJ2-2; CDR3 protein: ASSLLFDRGELF
V gene: TRBV3-1/TRBV3-2; J gene: TRBJ1-1; CDR3 protein: ASSQIEAAGNTEAF
V gene: TRBV5-1; J gene: TRBJ1-1; CDR3 protein: ASSPGQGGTEAF
V gene: TRBV19; J gene: TRBJ1-5; CDR3 protein: ASSIAHVVDQPQH
V gene: TRBV4-1; J gene: TRBJ1-6; CDR3 protein: ASSQDGQSRGRISPLH
V gene: TRBV11-2; J gene: TRBJ1-2; CDR3 protein: ASTPSVGREGYT
V gene: TRBV2; J gene: TRBJ1-1; CDR3 protein: ASNEARAIGGAF